Given below is one T cell receptor (beta chain) in context. What it binds is unknown. This sample was taken from a study of shared clonotypes between healthy human individuals. Study-wide points: Generation probabilities of non-shared clonotypes were lower (relative to those shared by all four donors). A few donors showed sharing of 4.5% to 6% of naive CD4 clonotypes.

Healthy HIV-negative adults with no recent acute infections or vaccinations were recruited as donors. Evenly divided among several immunoSEQ plates was the genomic DNA of each subset. Some clones are missing from TCRdb's copy, which holds only in-frame ones; the method was immunoSEQ multiplex PCR. This table holds about 110,000 clones, around 64% found once. Germline CDR1 SGHAT, CDR2 FQNNGV. The CDR3 spans 15 residues. V was clipped by 1 base and J by 7 bases; unmatched bases: 9. The V and J genes are TRBV11-2 and TRBJ2-7; 8 positions agree with TRBD2. The sequenced sample was memory CD8+ T cells sorted from blood. The subset was: CD45RO+ cells pooled with CCR7-negative TemRA cells. The sequence derives from a woman aged 30 to 39 in good health. The CDR3 DNA follows: TGTGCCAGCAGCTTAGCGGCGGGAGGCGAATGGGAGCAGTACTTC. As protein: CASSLAAGGEWEQYF.